These 12 T cell receptor beta chains originate from one sample sequenced in a study of T cells in Graves' hyperthyroidism and ophthalmopathy. TCR beta CDR3 regions were amplified from RNA. Researchers ran a first-round RT-PCR on the TCR CDR3 using the HTBI primer set. TCRdb processed the multiplex PCR reads anew with MiXCR; each CDR3 protein has one entry. The sample yields around 760,000 distinct CDR3 sequences, over 35% seen once. The source material was blood. These TCRs come from a woman in her 40s with Graves' hyperthyroidism.

Worth noting for this clonotype: A much larger clonotype is one base distant, so this may be a read error. The chain uses TRBV10-3 and TRBJ1-1; unclear D gene. The V gene lost 7 bases and the J gene lost 3 bases, with 12 bases spanning the gap. Germline loops: CDR1 ENHRY, CDR2 SYGVKD. This CDR3 has 13 amino acids. In nucleotides, the CDR3 is TGTGCCATCAATGACCCCAAATACACTGAAGCTTTCTTT. This gives the protein CAINDPKYTEAFF.

This clonotype has only a few counts. CDR3 nucleotide sequence: TGCGCCAGCAGCCAGGGTCACCGGGACAGAAATGAAAAACTGTTTTTT. Protein product: CASSQGHRDRNEKLFF. The rearrangement links TRBV4-1 to TRBJ1-4; TRBD1 matches 7 bases. The ends lost 3 bases at V and 5 bases at J; junction bases unmatched: 9. Germline loops: CDR1 MGHRA, CDR2 YSYEKL. The CDR3 covers 16 residues.

This clonotype was observed once. This clone may be a read error of a much larger clone one base away. J is TRBJ1-2 and V is TRBV12-3 or TRBV12-4; D perhaps matches TRBD1 (5 bases). This CDR3 region has 14 residues. V lost 5 bases to trimming and J lost 5 bases, with 15 bases between them. CDR3 coding DNA: TGTGCCAGCAGTCTCCTCTCTAGACAGTATGGCTACACCTTC. Translation gives CASSLLSRQYGYTF.

This chain connects TRBV9 to TRBJ2-7; D gene unclear. The CDR3 loop spans 14 amino acids. V lost 10 bases and J 3 bases, leaving 20 bases between the germline ends. Germline-derived CDR1 and CDR2 are SGDLS and YYNGEE. Written as DNA, the CDR3 is TGTGCCGGATACCGAAAGGACCATGACTACGAGCAGTACTTC. As protein: CAGYRKDHDYEQYF.

V and J are TRBV20-1 and TRBJ2-5, with D maybe TRBD2 (6 bases). The J call may be in error: the DNA end matches TRBJ2-1 better. CDR1 and CDR2 (germline): DFQATT, SNEGSKA (reference sequence). This CDR3 has 17 residues. CDR3 sequence (DNA): TGCAGTGCTAGTACCAGTGGGGGTAGCGGAGGATACAATGAGCAGTTCTTC. Translation gives CSASTSGGSGGYNEQFF.

Turning to this clonotype: Being one base from a much bigger clone, this may be a read error. The genes are TRBV7-2 and TRBJ1-5; D ambiguous. The germline gives CDR1 SGHTA, CDR2 FQGNSA. The V end lost 2 bases, the J end lost 1 base, and 12 bases lay between the germline ends. This CDR3 is 16 amino acids long. The CDR3 DNA follows: TGTGCCAGCAGCTTAACACGGGGAGGGAGCAATCAGCCCCAGCATTTT. Its protein product is CASSLTRGGSNQPQHF.

V is TRBV5-5 and J is TRBJ2-6; tentative D call: TRBD1 (6 bases). Deletions cut 9 bases from V and 2 bases from J, with 21 bases between. Germline CDR1 reads SGHKS; CDR2 reads YYEKEE (reference sequence). CDR3 length: 17 amino acids. CDR3 protein: CATNKQGPLAGANVLTF. The CDR3 nucleotides are TGTGCCACCAATAAACAGGGTCCCCTAGCTGGGGCCAACGTCCTGACTTTC.

This clonotype has ten or more counts. The rearrangement uses TRBV10-3 and TRBJ2-2; 8 positions agree with TRBD1. The CDR3 contains 14 residues. In germline, CDR1 is ENHRY, CDR2 SYGVKD. Losses at the gene ends were 4 bases for V and 7 bases for J; bases not matched to a gene: 5. The chain's CDR3 is CAISGLDRDGELFF. The CDR3 coding sequence is TGTGCCATCAGTGGGCTGGACAGGGACGGGGAGCTGTTTTTT.

V and J are TRBV2 and TRBJ1-2; TRBD1 aligns across 7 bases. V was pared by 11 bases and J by 4 bases, with 13 bases of the junction left unmatched. The V gene's germline CDR1 is SNHLY and CDR2 FYNNEI. The CDR3 is 14 residues long. CDR3 amino acids: CACQGGAFGYGYTF. CDR3 nucleotide sequence: TGTGCCTGTCAAGGGGGCGCTTTTGGCTATGGCTACACCTTC.

This chain links TRBV5-1 with TRBJ2-7; maybe TRBD1 (6 bases). Trimming removed 4 bases from V and 0 bases from J, with 14 bases in between. The CDR3 length is 15 residues. Germline assignment: CDR1 SGHRS and CDR2 YFSETQ. CDR3 protein: CASSPTGGFSYEQYF. The CDR3 DNA follows: TGCGCCAGCAGCCCGACAGGAGGATTCTCCTACGAGCAGTACTTC.

This clonotype was recorded many times. The chain combines TRBV4-3 with TRBJ2-7; the D is unclear. V dropped 1 base and J dropped 9 bases, with 19 bases sitting between them. This CDR3 has 15 amino acids. Germline V lookup: CDR1 LGHNA, CDR2 YSLEER. CDR3 coding DNA: TGCGCCAGCAGCCAAGGTCTAACCCAGTCCTCCGGGCAGTACTTC. Its protein product is CASSQGLTQSSGQYF.

This clonotype was counted only a few times. The CDR3 here is CASSYGGSVNTEAFF. In nucleotides, the CDR3 is TGTGCCAGCAGTTACGGAGGGAGCGTGAACACTGAAGCTTTCTTT. This chain joins TRBV6-6 and TRBJ1-1, with D unclear. The V and J ends lost 2 bases and 0 bases respectively, with 10 bases between them. This CDR3 is built from 15 residues. Germline V gene lookup returns CDR1 MNHNY and CDR2 SVGAGI (reference sequence).